These T cell receptor beta chains were read from a single sample in a study of blood T cell repertoires in COVID-19. TCRdb's table, derived via immunoSEQ multiplex PCR, lists solely in-frame clones and lacks some. The sample lists under 250,000 clones, less than 85% occurring once. The specimen was peripheral blood. Source of these receptors: a woman in her 70s with acute or convalescent COVID-19. Each CDR3 is given with its conserved first and last residue. Fields, in order: V gene, clone size, D gene, J gene, CDR3 protein, CDR3 DNA. The D gene is left open where the match is weak. Expanded clones are given a class, and other clones once, few, many or no size at all.

V gene: TRBV30
clone size: NA
D gene: NA
J gene: TRBJ1-1
CDR3 protein: CAWTLGREAFF
CDR3 DNA: TGTGCCTGGACATTAGGGAGAGAAGCTTTCTTT

V gene: TRBV27
clone size: NA
D gene: NA
J gene: TRBJ2-4
CDR3 protein: CASKDTSLAKNIQYF
CDR3 DNA: TGTGCCAGCAAAGACACCTCCTTAGCCAAAAACATTCAGTACTTC

V gene: TRBV7-9
clone size: NA
D gene: NA
J gene: TRBJ2-1
CDR3 protein: CASSFFGSQGFF
CDR3 DNA: TGTGCCAGCAGCTTCTTCGGGTCTCAGGGGTTCTTC

V gene: TRBV10-3
clone size: NA
D gene: NA
J gene: TRBJ2-5
CDR3 protein: CAIKGGGGETQYF
CDR3 DNA: TGTGCCATCAAAGGGGGGGGTGGGGAGACCCAGTACTTC

V gene: TRBV10-2
clone size: NA
D gene: TRBD1
J gene: TRBJ1-1
CDR3 protein: CASARQGATEAFF
CDR3 DNA: TGCGCCAGCGCGAGGCAGGGGGCGACTGAAGCTTTCTTT

V gene: TRBV5-1
clone size: NA
D gene: TRBD2
J gene: TRBJ2-3
CDR3 protein: CASSLEPGGPETQYF
CDR3 DNA: TGCGCCAGCAGCTTGGAACCGGGGGGGCCGGAGACGCAGTATTTT

V gene: TRBV29-1
clone size: NA
D gene: TRBD1
J gene: TRBJ2-2
CDR3 protein: CSVGEQGANTGELFF
CDR3 DNA: TGCAGCGTTGGCGAACAGGGGGCGAACACCGGGGAGCTGTTTTTT

V gene: TRBV18
clone size: NA
D gene: NA
J gene: TRBJ2-3
CDR3 protein: CASSPGQSTDTQYF
CDR3 DNA: TGTGCCAGCTCTCCTGGACAGAGCACAGATACGCAGTATTTT

V gene: TRBV6-5
clone size: NA
D gene: NA
J gene: TRBJ2-1
CDR3 protein: CASSSGRSVAYNEQFF
CDR3 DNA: TGTGCCAGCAGTTCGGGTAGGTCGGTCGCGTACAATGAGCAGTTCTTC

V gene: TRBV3-1/TRBV3-2
clone size: NA
D gene: TRBD2
J gene: TRBJ2-5
CDR3 protein: CASSPSLTSGAETQYF
CDR3 DNA: TGTGCCAGCAGCCCATCTCTGACTAGCGGGGCGGAGACCCAGTACTTC

V gene: TRBV7-8
clone size: NA
D gene: NA
J gene: TRBJ2-4
CDR3 protein: CASSKGIDADRKYF
CDR3 DNA: TGTGCCAGCAGCAAAGGCATTGACGCGGACAGAAAGTACTTC

V gene: TRBV2
clone size: few
D gene: NA
J gene: TRBJ2-2
CDR3 protein: CASRRGTDGAGELFF
CDR3 DNA: TGTGCCAGCAGGAGAGGGACTGACGGGGCCGGGGAGCTGTTTTTT

V gene: TRBV30
clone size: NA
D gene: TRBD1
J gene: TRBJ2-2
CDR3 protein: CAWSVSRTGPTGELFF
CDR3 DNA: TGTGCCTGGAGTGTTTCCCGGACAGGGCCCACCGGGGAGCTGTTTTTT

V gene: TRBV7-6
clone size: NA
D gene: TRBD2
J gene: TRBJ2-5
CDR3 protein: CASSSLSTSMGTQYF
CDR3 DNA: TGTGCCAGCAGCTCCCTTTCGACTAGCATGGGGACCCAGTACTTC

V gene: TRBV25-1
clone size: NA
D gene: TRBD1
J gene: TRBJ1-6
CDR3 protein: CASSDGQGHSPLHF
CDR3 DNA: TGTGCCAGCAGTGACGGACAGGGCCACTCACCCCTCCACTTT

V gene: TRBV11-2
clone size: NA
D gene: TRBD2
J gene: TRBJ2-4
CDR3 protein: CASSLSSGGAKNIQYF
CDR3 DNA: TGTGCCAGCAGCTTGAGTAGCGGGGGAGCCAAAAACATTCAGTACTTC

V gene: TRBV4-1
clone size: NA
D gene: TRBD1
J gene: TRBJ2-5
CDR3 protein: CASSQEPGQGETQYF
CDR3 DNA: TGCGCCAGCAGCCAGGAACCGGGACAGGGAGAGACCCAGTACTTC

V gene: TRBV18
clone size: NA
D gene: NA
J gene: TRBJ1-2
CDR3 protein: CASSWNRDGYTF
CDR3 DNA: TGTGCCAGCTCCTGGAACCGGGATGGCTACACCTTC

V gene: TRBV5-1
clone size: NA
D gene: NA
J gene: TRBJ2-5
CDR3 protein: CASSESSAEEETQYF
CDR3 DNA: TGCGCCAGCAGCGAGTCTAGCGCAGAGGAAGAAACCCAGTACTTC

V gene: TRBV5-1
clone size: NA
D gene: TRBD2
J gene: TRBJ2-2
CDR3 protein: CASSQGLASSGELFF
CDR3 DNA: TGCGCCAGCAGCCAGGGACTAGCGTCTAGCGGGGAGCTGTTTTTT

V gene: TRBV5-6
clone size: NA
D gene: NA
J gene: TRBJ2-1
CDR3 protein: CASSSPPTVISSYNEQFF
CDR3 DNA: TGTGCCAGCAGCTCGCCCCCGACAGTAATCTCCTCCTACAATGAGCAGTTCTTC

V gene: TRBV10-1
clone size: NA
D gene: NA
J gene: TRBJ1-1
CDR3 protein: CASRKSLETEAFF
CDR3 DNA: TGCGCCAGCAGAAAGTCCCTGGAGACTGAAGCTTTCTTT